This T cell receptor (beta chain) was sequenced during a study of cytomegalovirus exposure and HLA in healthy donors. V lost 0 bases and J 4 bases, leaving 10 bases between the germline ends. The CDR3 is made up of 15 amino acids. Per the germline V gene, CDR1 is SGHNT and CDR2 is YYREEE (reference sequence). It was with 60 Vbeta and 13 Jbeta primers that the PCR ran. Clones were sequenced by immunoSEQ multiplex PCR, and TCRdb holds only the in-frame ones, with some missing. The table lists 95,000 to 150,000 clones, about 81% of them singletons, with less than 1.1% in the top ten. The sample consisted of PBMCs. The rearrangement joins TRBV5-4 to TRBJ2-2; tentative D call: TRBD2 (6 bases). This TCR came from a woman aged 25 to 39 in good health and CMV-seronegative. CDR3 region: CASSLVGRGTGELFF. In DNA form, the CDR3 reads TGTGCCAGCAGCTTGGTCGGGAGAGGCACCGGGGAGCTGTTTTTT.